This T cell receptor (beta chain) was sequenced for a study of shared clonotypes between healthy human individuals. Background on the study: A couple of women and three men aged 18 to 49 made up the donors.

The CD4+ fraction was divided into a CD45RA+ naive subset and a CD45RA-negative memory subset. A note on this clone: What it binds is not known.

Sequencing was performed with immunoSEQ multiplex PCR; in TCRdb, only in-frame clones are kept and a portion is missing. The data show 2.3 million or so clones, approximately 93% seen once. Study-level results: Limitation of the genetic and exposure-history diversity represented came from the few donors.

The CDR3 totals 14 residues. Germline assignment: CDR1 SGHTA and CDR2 FQGNSA. The germline V and J ends were trimmed by 1 base and 5 bases, with 11 bases remaining between them. The rearrangement joins TRBV7-2 to TRBJ1-2, with D unresolved. This sequence originates from a man younger than 35 in good health. Some clones in this sample may be carry-over from other donors' samples. Sequenced material: naive CD4+ T cells from PBMCs. Subset defined: CD45RA+ positively selected. The CDR3 DNA follows: TGTGCCAGCAGCTTAGTTCCGGGCAGGTATGGCTACACCTTC. It specifies CASSLVPGRYGYTF.